The clone carrying this T cell receptor beta chain occurred many times. Antigen specificity is unknown. The time point here: newly diagnosed GD, antithyroid drugs for less than 3 months. Scientists built the TCR library using RNA that was extracted from PBMCs. Libraries of TCR beta came from iRepertoire HTBI primers plus Arm-PCR of CDR3 regions. TCRdb re-derived calls from the multiplex PCR reads in MiXCR, one entry per CDR3 protein. The repertoire includes 530,000 or so distinct CDR3 sequences, approximately 12% of them detected once, and roughly 10% sits in the top ten. The data are from a study of regulatory T cells in long-lasting Graves disease. Findings and caveats of the study: Persistent patients shared more public clonotypes (approximately 2,500) than new patients (approximately 900).

Separately, the same data were catalogued under a study of T cells in Graves' hyperthyroidism and ophthalmopathy. As that report states: HTBI primers were the set used in a first-round RT-PCR of the TCR CDR3. Blood also held most thyroid clonotypes expanded beyond 0.001.

This sequence was found in a man aged 30 to 45 with Graves disease. Sequencing was performed on peripheral blood mononuclear cells (PBMCs), taken at new diagnosis, from a patient treated with antithyroid drugs.

As DNA, the CDR3 is TGCGCCAGCAGCTTGGAACATACAGGGGGCAAGAATTCACCCCTCCACTTT. Encoded protein: CASSLEHTGGKNSPLHF. This chain links TRBV5-1 with TRBJ1-6; TRBD1 matches 9 bases. V lost 0 bases and J lost 7; bases outside the gene matches: 8. This CDR3 comprises 17 residues. Germline lookup yields CDR1 SGHRS and CDR2 YFSETQ.